One sample yielded the 24 T cell receptor beta chains listed below, sequenced in a study of blood T cell repertoires in COVID-19. Assay: immunoSEQ multiplex PCR; the TCRdb copy retains only in-frame clones and omits some. The table shows about 69,000 clones, with 60% to 85% occurring only once. Input material: peripheral blood. These receptors all come from a man aged 60 to 69 with acute or convalescent COVID-19.

The chain carries TRBV9 and TRBJ2-1, with 9 bases identical to TRBD1. Per the germline V gene, CDR1 is SGDLS and CDR2 is YYNGEE. After removal of 4 bases from V and 5 bases from J, the junction contained 7 bases not matched to a gene. There are 15 residues in the CDR3. CDR3 loop: CASSPGTGYNNEQFF. DNA of the CDR3: TGTGCCAGCAGCCCCGGGACAGGGTATAACAATGAGCAGTTCTTC.

The chain employs TRBV11-3 and TRBJ2-1; possible D gene TRBD2, 7 bases. V was trimmed by 7 bases and J by 15 bases, leaving 19 bases between them. CDR3 length: 12 amino acids. The germline V gene has CDR1 SGHNT and CDR2 YENEEA. Here the CDR3 reads CASNLDGGRLFF. In DNA, the CDR3 is TGTGCCAGCAACCTGGACGGGGGGCGTCTGTTCTTC.

The V and J genes are TRBV5-4 and TRBJ2-1, with D hard to call. The CDR3 length is 12 residues. Germline lookup yields CDR1 SGHNT and CDR2 YYREEE (reference sequence). The germline V and J ends were trimmed by 0 bases and 10 bases, with 8 bases remaining between them. The CDR3 bases are TGTGCCAGCAGCTTGGTACAGACAGAGCAGTTCTTC. Amino acids: CASSLVQTEQFF.

The table lists this clone with a count of one. The CDR3 reads CASSPLGGQGGHEQYF. CDR3 nucleotide sequence: TGTGCCAGCAGCCCCCTTGGGGGACAGGGAGGCCACGAGCAGTACTTC. This rearrangement joins TRBV7-3 to TRBJ2-7; TRBD1 matches at 9 bases. V shed 5 bases, J shed 5 bases, and the junction held 13 bases outside the gene matches. This CDR3 has 16 residues. CDR1 and CDR2 from the germline V gene are SGHTA and FQGTGA. Filled out from reference TRBV7-3 and TRBJ2-7, the complete variable domain reads GAGVSQTPSNKVTEKGKYVELRCDPISGHTALYWYRQSLGQGPEFLIYFQGTGAADDSGLPNDRFFAVRPEGSVSTLKIQRTERGDSAVYLCASSPLGGQGGHEQYFGPGTRLTVT.

This chain's CDR3 is CASSHSGTEETQYF. For the CDR3, the DNA is TGTGCCAGCAGCCATTCCGGGACAGAAGAGACCCAGTACTTC. V gene TRBV14 combines with J gene TRBJ2-5, with TRBD1 identical over 7 bases. V lost 3 bases and J lost 3; bases outside the gene matches: 4. The CDR3 covers 14 residues. Germline lookup yields CDR1 SGHDN and CDR2 FVKESK.

This chain connects TRBV19 to TRBJ2-1; 11 nucleotides align to TRBD2. V lost 8 bases to trimming and J lost 4 bases; unmatched junction nucleotides: 4. This CDR3 region has 14 residues. Germline V CDR1 and CDR2: LNHDA, SQIVND (reference sequence). The CDR3 DNA reads as TGTGCCAGTGCGACTAGCGGGGATTACAATGAGCAGTTCTTC. Residues: CASATSGDYNEQFF.

The chain links TRBV6-5 to TRBJ1-5, with D possibly matching TRBD1 (5 bases). The V and J ends lost 4 bases and 4 bases respectively, with 11 bases between them. This CDR3 is built from 14 residues. CDR1 and CDR2 (germline): MNHEY, SVGAGI. DNA of the CDR3: TGTGCCAGCAGTTTTGCAGGGCTTAATCAGCCCCAGCATTTT. Translation gives CASSFAGLNQPQHF.

The CDR3 DNA sequence: TGTGCCAGCAGTCCCGACAGGAACCTTCTAAAACTGTTTTTT. Translation gives CASSPDRNLLKLFF. The chain carries TRBV6-6 and TRBJ1-4; TRBD1 is a possible D gene (6 bases). V was shortened by 5 bases and J by 10 bases, with 17 bases between the two germline ends. Germline V lookup: CDR1 MNHNY, CDR2 SVGAGI (reference sequence). The length of the CDR3 is 14 residues.

This clone was seen only once. The chain recombines TRBV5-1 with TRBJ1-5, with TRBD1 identical over 8 bases. This CDR3 comprises 14 residues. Trimming at V came to 4 bases and at J to 5 bases, leaving 5 bases not matched to a gene. Germline V CDR1 and CDR2: SGHRS, YFSETQ. The CDR3 DNA sequence: TGCGCCAGCAGCGTACAGGGGGGGGATCAGCCCCAGCATTTT. It is translated as CASSVQGGDQPQHF.

The chain carries TRBV5-6 and TRBJ2-5; 10 nucleotides line up with TRBD2. Germline CDR1 SGHDT, CDR2 YYEEEE. The CDR3 spans 15 residues. Germline trimming cut 5 bases from V and 7 bases from J; bases unmatched to any gene: 11. The CDR3 region is CASRTRTSGERTQYF. For the CDR3, the DNA is TGTGCCAGCAGAACTCGGACTAGCGGTGAACGGACCCAGTACTTC.

The chain couples TRBV19 to TRBJ1-4; TRBD1 matches at 7 bases. Germline values: CDR1 LNHDA, CDR2 SQIVND (reference sequence). V lost 7 bases and J lost 4; bases outside the gene matches: 6. The CDR3 runs 14 residues. CDR3 amino acids: CASTRGRVNEKLFF. The CDR3 DNA sequence: TGTGCCAGTACTAGGGGGCGCGTTAATGAAAAACTGTTTTTT.

V usage is TRBV14 and J usage is TRBJ1-1, with 8 nucleotides matching TRBD1. This CDR3 is built from 17 residues. CDR1 and CDR2 (germline): SGHDN, FVKESK. Unmatched junction bases numbered 7, after V lost 1 base and J lost 0 bases. The CDR3 sequence is CASSQGGQVYMNTEAFF. The CDR3 DNA follows: TGTGCCAGCAGCCAAGGGGGACAGGTTTACATGAACACTGAAGCTTTCTTT.

The J gene is TRBJ2-7, the V gene TRBV5-6, with 7 nucleotides matching TRBD1. Germline CDR1 and CDR2: SGHDT and YYEEEE. The CDR3 totals 13 residues. J gave up 4 bases and V 4 bases, and 5 bases lay outside the gene matches. The CDR3 spells CASSRQGRYEQYF. Here the CDR3 DNA reads TGTGCCAGCAGCCGACAGGGAAGGTACGAGCAGTACTTC.

CDR3 nucleotides: TGCGCCAGCAGCTTGCAAGGGAGCGCCTACGAGCAGTACTTC. Its protein product is CASSLQGSAYEQYF. The chain carries TRBV5-1 and TRBJ2-7; D might be TRBD2 (5 bases). The germline V gene encodes CDR1 SGHRS and CDR2 YFSETQ. V dropped 1 base and J dropped 2 bases, with 10 bases sitting between them. CDR3 size: 14 residues. Supplemented by reference TRBV5-1 and TRBJ2-7, the full variable domain reads KAGVTQTPRYLIKTRGQQVTLSCSPISGHRSVSWYQQTPGQGLQFLFEYFSETQRNKGNFPGRFSGRQFSNSRSEMNVSTLELGDSALYLCASSLQGSAYEQYFGPGTRLTVT.

V gene TRBV18 combines with J gene TRBJ2-7, with D possibly TRBD1 on 6 matching bases. This CDR3 spans 16 amino acids. The V end lost 0 bases, the J end lost 1 base, and 13 bases lay between the germline ends. Germline loops: CDR1 KGHSH, CDR2 LQKENI. CDR3 coding DNA: TGTGCCAGCTCACCACCAAGGGGGAGAGAGTCCTACGAGCAGTACTTC. The encoded protein is CASSPPRGRESYEQYF.

The gene calls are TRBV3-1 (or the pseudogene TRBV3-2) and TRBJ1-1; 8 nucleotides align to TRBD1. Trimming at V came to 6 bases and at J to 4 bases, leaving 4 bases not matched to a gene. Germline V lookup: CDR1 LGHDT, CDR2 YNNKEL (reference sequence). There are 13 residues in the CDR3. The CDR3 bases are TGTGCCAGCAGACCCACAGGGGGCACTGAAGCTTTCTTT. Translating it yields CASRPTGGTEAFF.

The chain links TRBV7-2 to TRBJ1-5, with D perhaps matching TRBD1 (5 bases). Germline V gene data show CDR1 as SGHTA and CDR2 as FQGNSA. V gave up 5 bases and J gave up 6 bases, with 17 bases separating them. This CDR3 region has 15 residues. CDR3 nucleotide sequence: TGTGCCAGCAGCATGGGGACGAGGGAGGGTCAGCCCCAGCATTTT. As protein: CASSMGTREGQPQHF.

The V and J genes are TRBV7-2 and TRBJ1-1; D unresolved. Trimming stripped 4 bases from V and 6 bases from J, with 15 bases between. CDR1 SGHTA and CDR2 FQGNSA come from the germline V gene. The CDR3 loop spans 14 amino acids. The CDR3 region has the DNA TGTGCCAGCAGCTACGCCTGGTCAGGCGCTGAAGCTTTCTTT. This translates into CASSYAWSGAEAFF.

This clone was seen a handful of times. This sequence joins TRBV19 and TRBJ1-2; 8 nucleotides align to TRBD1. The junction had 12 bases not matched to a gene; V was cut back by 2 bases and J by 4 bases. This CDR3 has 17 residues. In germline, CDR1 is LNHDA, CDR2 SQIVND (reference sequence). In DNA form, the CDR3 reads TGTGCCAGTAGTATAAATTCCGACAGGGGCAGATCCTATGGCTACACCTTC. This translates into CASSINSDRGRSYGYTF.

The CDR3 nucleotides read TGTGCCAGCAGTTTAGGACAGGGCTACACTGAAGCTTTCTTT. Translating gives CASSLGQGYTEAFF. The rearrangement links TRBV28 to TRBJ1-1; TRBD1 matches at 8 bases. The CDR3 runs to 14 residues. Losses at the gene ends were 2 bases for V and 3 bases for J; bases not matched to a gene: 2. The V gene's germline CDR1 is MDHEN and CDR2 SYDVKM.

The gene calls are TRBV14 and TRBJ1-2; D may be TRBD1 (5 bases). The CDR3 sequence is 13 residues long. The germline V and J ends were trimmed by 4 bases and 5 bases, with 11 bases remaining between them. Germline lookup yields CDR1 SGHDN and CDR2 FVKESK. Here the CDR3 reads CASSPGTEYGYTF. CDR3 coding DNA: TGTGCCAGCAGCCCCGGGACTGAATATGGCTACACCTTC.

This clone appeared a single time. The V gene is TRBV3-1 (or the pseudogene TRBV3-2), the J gene TRBJ2-7; 11 nucleotides match TRBD2. The V gene end was trimmed by 0 bases and the J gene end by 2 bases; junction bases not matched to a gene: 12. Germline CDR1 reads LGHDT; CDR2 reads YNNKEL (reference sequence). The CDR3 runs to 19 residues. This CDR3 reads CASSQDLTASGGRAYEQYF. The DNA of the CDR3 is TGTGCCAGCAGCCAAGATCTAACGGCTAGCGGGGGGCGGGCCTACGAGCAGTACTTC.

The chain recombines TRBV6-5 with TRBJ2-2, with 7 bases matching TRBD1. The V segment lost 9 bases and the J segment 2 bases; nucleotides outside the gene matches: 3. The CDR3 totals 13 residues. CDR1 is MNHEY, CDR2 SVGAGI, per germline. Here the CDR3 DNA reads TGTGCCAGGGGGACAGACAACACCGGGGAGCTGTTTTTT. It yields the protein CARGTDNTGELFF.

This clone was detected only a few times. V is TRBV6-2 or TRBV6-3 and J is TRBJ1-3; 7 bases align to TRBD1. After removal of 5 bases from V and 0 bases from J, the junction contained 10 bases not matched to a gene. The CDR3 has 17 amino acids. The germline CDR1 and CDR2 sequences are MNHEY and SVGEGT. CDR3 nucleotides: TGTGCCAGCAGTCGCGGAAACAGGGGCAGCTCTGGAAACACCATATATTTT. This translates into CASSRGNRGSSGNTIYF.